This TCR beta chain was sequenced for a study of control samples from healthy donors and cancer patients. The table came from immunoSEQ multiplex PCR; TCRdb's copy has only in-frame clones and leaves some out. The sample lists about 140,000 clones, 80% to 90% seen once, with 1.5% to 2% in the top ten. This clone showed up just once. This CDR3 has 14 residues. V lost 6 bases and J 4 bases, leaving 15 bases between the germline ends. The germline CDR1 and CDR2 sequences are MNHEY and SVGAGI. Sequenced: blood. The chain combines TRBV6-5 with TRBJ1-2; D might be TRBD1 (5 bases). The sequence came from a man younger than 30 in good health. CDR3 sequence reads: CASRYRDVFYGYTF. Here the CDR3 DNA reads TGTGCCAGCAGGTACCGGGACGTTTTCTATGGCTACACCTTC.